This T cell receptor beta chain was sequenced for a study of blood T cell repertoires in COVID-19 (dated by TCRdb to the early 2020s). Background for the entire study: Samples covering the acute and convalescent phases of COVID-19 were provided by collaborators in the United States, Italy and Spain. The material from the prospective study consisted of cDNA or gDNA derived from T cells, B-cell-depleted T cells, or PBMCs. Subjects who had been exposed to COVID-19, were actively infected with it, or had recovered from it provided the deeply sampled blood TCRbeta repertoires that made up the dataset. The repertoires were released in a freely available public database intended as a resource for research on the immune response to SARS-CoV-2. The samples were drawn from the first 160 participants of the ongoing ImmuneRACE study and from under 1,500 subjects provided by 6 global collaborators. Sample metadata almost always included a de-identified subject ID, COVID-19 status, age in years and sex. HLA class I and class II types, where available, came from metadata supplied by the sample provider rather than from assay-based typing. What the study reported, not specific to this receptor: The amount of clinical and demographic metadata varied by source and participant and was provided uncurated.

The immunoSEQ Assay, a bias-controlled multiplex PCR, was used to amplify TCRbeta CDR3 regions from genomic DNA. From the authors' description of their analysis: The number of nucleated cells in each sample was estimated from the amplification of reference gene primers within the assay. Sequence reads were collapsed and filtered to measure the absolute abundance of every unique TCRbeta CDR3 rearrangement. For each sample, productive Simpson clonality was calculated as the square root of Simpson's diversity index across productive rearrangements. The source is immuneACCESS, and TCRdb retained only in-frame sequences with V and J called. Part of the clones is not carried over; for the studies checked, unresolved V genes explain less than half of this, and the remainder is unexplained. V and J calls and clone size are those listed in that table; D and trimming were worked out from the DNA. The sample contains 260,000 or so clones, around 82% of them found a single time. 3% to 4.5% of the sample comes from the top ten.

A word on this clone: The clone's antigen remains unknown. Per-nucleotide qualities are absent, and no much larger clonotype sits a single base away.

Participants in the prospective study were enrolled through a virtual design, were aged roughly 18 to 100 years, and lived in approximately 25 United States geographic areas. Cohort assignment in the prospective study relied on participant-reported clinical history from a screening survey and a study questionnaire. Exposed participants had been in contact, within 2 weeks of entering the study, with a person who had a PCR-confirmed or clinician-diagnosed case of COVID-19. In the prospective study, whole blood, serum and a nasopharyngeal or oropharyngeal swab were collected from each participant by mobile phlebotomists. Over an approximately 2-month period, participants in the prospective study had the option of providing additional blood draws and questionnaires. Before DNA extraction, blood samples from the prospective study were shipped at room temperature or frozen. CDR1 LGHNA and CDR2 YNFKEQ are derived from the germline V gene. There are 15 amino acids in the CDR3, from cysteine to phenylalanine inclusive. Only the CDR3 region is kept as DNA, spanning 45 bases read in frame from base 1. V is clipped by 1 base and J by 8 bases, and the sequence between their germline boundaries is 16 bases long.

The sequence came from a woman in her thirties or forties who had been exposed to COVID-19. Sequencing was performed on PBMCs or T cells enriched from blood (not recorded which). The sequence is built from TRBV4-2 and TRBJ2-3; tentative D gene TRBD2, with 5 bases matching. The CDR3 has the sequence CASSQGESSSGTQYF. In nucleotides, the sequence is TGTGCCAGCAGCCAAGGCGAGTCTAGCTCAGGTACGCAGTATTTT.